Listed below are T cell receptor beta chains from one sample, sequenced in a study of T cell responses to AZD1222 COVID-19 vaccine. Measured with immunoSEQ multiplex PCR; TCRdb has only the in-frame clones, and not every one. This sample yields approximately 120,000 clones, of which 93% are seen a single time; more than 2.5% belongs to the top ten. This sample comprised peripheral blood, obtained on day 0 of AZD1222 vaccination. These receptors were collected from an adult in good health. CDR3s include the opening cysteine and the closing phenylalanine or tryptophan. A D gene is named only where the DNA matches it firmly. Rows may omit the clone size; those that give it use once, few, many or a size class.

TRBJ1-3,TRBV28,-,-,CASSLAALISGNTIYF,TGTGCCAGCAGTTTGGCGGCACTGATCTCTGGAAACACCATATATTTT
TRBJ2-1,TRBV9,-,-,CASSVGGSWGNEQFF,TGTGCCAGCAGCGTAGGAGGCAGCTGGGGGAATGAGCAGTTCTTC
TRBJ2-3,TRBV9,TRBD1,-,CASSLRDRGTDTQYF,TGTGCCAGCAGCCTCCGGGACAGGGGCACAGATACGCAGTATTTT
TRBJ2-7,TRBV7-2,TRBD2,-,CASSLLAGQDYEQYF,TGTGCCAGCAGCCTACTAGCGGGACAGGACTACGAGCAGTACTTC
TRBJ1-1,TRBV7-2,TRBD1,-,CASSPRDSNTEAFF,TGTGCCAGCAGCCCCAGGGACAGCAACACTGAAGCTTTCTTT
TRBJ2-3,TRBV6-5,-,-,CASRRTVTDTQYF,TGTGCCAGCCGCAGGACAGTAACAGATACGCAGTATTTT
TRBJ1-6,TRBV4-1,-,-,CASSQVAGSNSPLHF,TGCGCCAGCAGCCAAGTTGCAGGGAGCAATTCACCCCTCCACTTT
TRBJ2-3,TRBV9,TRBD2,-,CASSGGSGSSDTQYF,TGTGCCAGCAGCGGGGGGAGCGGGAGCTCAGATACGCAGTATTTT
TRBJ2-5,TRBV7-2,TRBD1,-,CASSSDRGGPETQYF,TGTGCCAGCAGCTCCGACAGGGGCGGCCCAGAGACCCAGTACTTC
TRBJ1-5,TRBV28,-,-,CASSLDKHQPQHF,TGTGCCAGCAGTTTGGACAAGCATCAGCCCCAGCATTTT
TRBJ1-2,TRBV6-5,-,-,CASSLGAFNYGYTF,TGTGCCAGCAGTTTGGGGGCCTTTAACTATGGCTACACCTTC
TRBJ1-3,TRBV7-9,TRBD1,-,CASSRDRSGNTIYF,TGTGCCAGCAGCCGGGACAGATCTGGAAACACCATATATTTT
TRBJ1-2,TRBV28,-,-,CASSLSSAGDYGYTF,TGTGCCAGCAGTTTAAGCTCTGCGGGGGACTATGGCTACACCTTT
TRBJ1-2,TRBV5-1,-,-,CASSATGGSAHGYTF,TGCGCCAGCAGCGCGACGGGAGGATCGGCCCATGGCTACACCTTC
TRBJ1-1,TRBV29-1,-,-,CSVEDLDRWNTEAFF,TGCAGCGTTGAAGATCTGGACAGATGGAACACTGAAGCTTTCTTT
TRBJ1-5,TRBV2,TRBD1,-,CASRAGQGVNQPQHF,TGTGCCAGCAGGGCGGGACAGGGGGTTAATCAGCCCCAGCATTTT
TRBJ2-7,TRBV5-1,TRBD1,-,CASSLSPGQIPYEQYF,TGCGCCAGCAGCCTTAGCCCGGGACAGATCCCCTACGAGCAGTACTTC
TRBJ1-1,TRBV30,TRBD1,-,CARRGRGLGEAFF,TGTGCCCGGAGGGGCAGGGGGCTTGGTGAAGCTTTCTTT
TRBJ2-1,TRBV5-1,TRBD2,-,CASSLGYGGRAIRDEQFF,TGCGCCAGCAGCTTGGGGTACGGCGGGAGGGCCATTCGCGATGAGCAGTTCTTC
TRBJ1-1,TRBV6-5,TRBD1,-,CASSNNRGRTEAFF,TGTGCCAGCAGTAACAATAGGGGGCGGACTGAAGCTTTCTTT
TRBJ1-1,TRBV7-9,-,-,CASSPLTGTTEAFF,TGTGCCAGCAGCCCTCTGACAGGCACAACTGAAGCTTTCTTT
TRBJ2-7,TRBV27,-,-,CASSGWGVSSYEQYF,TGTGCCAGCAGTGGTTGGGGGGTGAGCTCCTACGAGCAGTACTTC
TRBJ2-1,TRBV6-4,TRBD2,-,CASSDSQRDWTEQFF,TGTGCCAGCAGTGACTCCCAGCGGGATTGGACTGAGCAGTTCTTC
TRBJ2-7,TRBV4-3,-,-,CASSQDPPRTTSLAEQYF,TGCGCCAGCAGCCAAGACCCCCCCCGGACTACCTCTCTGGCCGAGCAGTACTTC
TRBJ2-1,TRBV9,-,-,CASSAGSGRGVYNEQFF,TGTGCCAGCAGCGCAGGTTCAGGCAGGGGGGTCTACAATGAGCAGTTCTTC
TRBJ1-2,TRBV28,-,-,CASSFGYGYTF,TGTGCCAGCAGTTTTGGCTATGGCTACACCTTC
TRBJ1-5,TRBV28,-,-,CASMGANQPQHF,TGTGCCAGCATGGGCGCTAATCAGCCCCAGCATTTT
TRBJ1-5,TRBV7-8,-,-,CASSRGRANQPQHF,TGTGCCAGCAGCCGCGGCAGAGCCAATCAGCCCCAGCATTTT
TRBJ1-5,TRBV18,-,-,CASSTRQPYSNQPQHF,TGTGCCAGCTCAACCCGGCAGCCTTATAGCAATCAGCCCCAGCATTTT
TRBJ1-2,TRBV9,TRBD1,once,CASSLSDRDYGYTF,TGTGCCAGCAGCCTGTCAGACAGGGACTATGGCTACACCTTC
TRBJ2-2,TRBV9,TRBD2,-,CASSVAAGGPNTGELFF,TGTGCCAGCAGCGTAGCAGCGGGAGGACCGAACACCGGGGAGCTGTTTTTT
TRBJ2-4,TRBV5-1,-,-,CASSLEPQGTKNIQYF,TGCGCCAGCAGCTTGGAGCCTCAAGGCACCAAAAACATTCAGTACTTC
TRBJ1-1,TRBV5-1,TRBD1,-,CASSLQGARGTEAFF,TGCGCCAGCAGCTTACAGGGGGCGCGGGGCACTGAAGCTTTCTTT
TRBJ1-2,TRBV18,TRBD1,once,CASSLTGDHGYTF,TGTGCCAGCTCACTCACAGGGGACCATGGCTACACCTTC
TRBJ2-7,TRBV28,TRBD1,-,CASSLAPGSPGQGLHEQYF,TGTGCCAGCAGTTTAGCTCCGGGGAGTCCGGGACAGGGTCTGCACGAGCAGTACTTC